Below are 25 T cell receptor beta chains sequenced from a single sample in a study of T cell repertoires in cytomegalovirus infection. Via MiXCR, TCRdb re-called the reads, giving one row per CDR3 protein. Of about 300,000 distinct CDR3 sequences listed, around 25% were seen once; the top ten hold approximately 14%. What was sequenced was PBMCs. All receptors come from a human donor in good health (CMV status not recorded). Some clones in this sample may be carry-over from other donors' samples.

This clonotype was counted ten times or more. The chain recombines TRBV3-1 with TRBJ1-2, with TRBD1 identical over 10 bases. Germline CDR1 and CDR2: LGHDT and YNNKEL (reference sequence). This CDR3 comprises 15 residues. V dropped 0 bases and J dropped 7; count of bases not matched to a gene: 5. The CDR3 coding sequence is TGTGCCAGCAGCCAAGAGACAGGGGGCGGGAGTGGCTACACCTTC. Its protein is CASSQETGGGSGYTF.

This clonotype has just a few counts. The V gene is TRBV6-5, the J gene TRBJ1-6, with D maybe TRBD1 (6 bases). Per germline, CDR1 MNHEY and CDR2 SVGAGI. Trimming removed 5 bases from V and 11 bases from J, with 13 bases in between. CDR3 length equals 13 residues. CDR3 protein: CASSPRGGAPLHF. The DNA for the CDR3 is TGTGCCAGCAGTCCCCGAGGGGGAGCACCCCTCCACTTT.

The chain is built from TRBV20-1 and TRBJ2-7, with 15 nucleotides matching TRBD2. CDR1 is DFQATT, CDR2 SNEGSKA, per germline (reference sequence). Trimming cost V 6 bases and J 4 bases; bases outside gene matches: 7. The CDR3 has 15 residues. The CDR3 bases are TGCAGTGCGCCAGGACTAGCGGGAGGGCAGTACGAGCAGTACTTC. Translation: CSAPGLAGGQYEQYF.

The V and J genes are TRBV11-2 and TRBJ2-7; tentatively, D is TRBD1 (6 bases). V was clipped by 1 base and J by 3 bases, with 7 bases between them. Looked up from germline, CDR1 is SGHAT and CDR2 is FQNNGV. CDR3 size: 13 residues. In DNA form, the CDR3 reads TGTGCCAGCAGCTTAGGGACAGACTACGAGCAGTACGTC. It specifies CASSLGTDYEQYV.

There are a few counts of this clonotype. The J gene is TRBJ1-5, the V gene TRBV7-2, with unresolved D. This CDR3 is 13 amino acids long. CDR1 and CDR2 (germline): SGHTA, FQGNSA. Trimming pared 5 bases from V and 7 bases from J, leaving 12 bases between. The CDR3 sequence is CASSLTAGQPQHF. As DNA, the CDR3 is TGTGCCAGCAGCCTCACGGCCGGGCAGCCCCAGCATTTT. Variable domain in full (rest from reference TRBV7-2 and TRBJ1-5): GAGVSQSPSNKVTEKGKDVELRCDPISGHTALYWYRQSLGQGLEFLIYFQGNSAPDKSGLPSDRFSAERTGGSVSTLTIQRTQQEDSAVYLCASSLTAGQPQHFGDGTRLSIL.

Turning to this clonotype: With a much larger clone just one base away, this may be a read error. The V and J genes are TRBV7-9 and TRBJ2-7; no definite D call. CDR3 length equals 13 residues. Germline values: CDR1 SEHNR, CDR2 FQNEAQ (reference sequence). CDR3 protein: CANSLREALEQYF. The CDR3 DNA follows: TGTGCCAACAGCTTGCGAGAAGCCCTCGAGCAGTACTTC.

This rearrangement joins TRBV12-3 or TRBV12-4 to TRBJ2-5; D not certain. V shed 6 bases and J shed 5 bases, with 13 bases lying between them. This CDR3 comprises 13 residues. The CDR3 region has the DNA TGTGCCAGCAGGAGACCTTCCGGGGAGACCCAGTACTTC. Translated, it gives CASRRPSGETQYF.

In this sample, this clonotype turned up a few times. The chain employs TRBV5-1 and TRBJ2-1; 11 bases are a match to TRBD2. The germline gives CDR1 SGHRS, CDR2 YFSETQ. The CDR3 is 16 amino acids. Trimming cost V 4 bases and J 5 bases; bases outside gene matches: 8. CDR3 region: CASSVFTSGGNNEQFF. Here the CDR3 DNA reads TGCGCCAGCAGCGTGTTCACTAGCGGGGGTAACAATGAGCAGTTCTTC.

The J gene is TRBJ2-2, the V gene TRBV18; D is unclear. The V and J ends lost 10 bases and 3 bases respectively, with 15 bases between them. This CDR3 has 14 residues. CDR1 is KGHSH, CDR2 LQKENI, per germline. CDR3 sequence reads: CATRRHLDTGELFF. CDR3 nucleotides: TGTGCCACCCGCCGACATTTAGACACCGGGGAGCTGTTTTTT.

V usage is TRBV28 and J usage is TRBJ1-5; weak D call: TRBD1 (5 bases). The CDR3 sequence is 16 residues long. Trimming shortened V by 5 bases and J by 6 bases, and 20 bases separated the two germline ends. In germline, CDR1 is MDHEN, CDR2 SYDVKM. CDR3 in DNA: TGTGCCAGCAGTCTAACATACTGGGGCGCCGGTCAGCCCCAGCATTTT. Amino acid sequence: CASSLTYWGAGQPQHF.

This chain joins TRBV28 and TRBJ2-7, with TRBD1 as a possible D gene (5 bases). The CDR3 is 13 residues long. Germline values: CDR1 MDHEN, CDR2 SYDVKM. Trimming shortened V by 6 bases and J by 0 bases, and 9 bases separated the two germline ends. The CDR3 sequence: CASRPGHSYEQYF. Here the CDR3 DNA reads TGTGCCAGCAGACCTGGACACTCCTACGAGCAGTACTTC.

This clonotype has a handful of counts. The chain combines TRBV6-6 with TRBJ1-1; the D gene is possibly TRBD1 (6 bases). V was cut by 0 bases and J by 0 bases, with 8 bases left in between. CDR3 length: 15 amino acids. Germline loops: CDR1 MNHNY, CDR2 SVGAGI (reference sequence). The CDR3 reads CASSYSGTMNTEAFF. The CDR3 DNA reads as TGTGCCAGCAGTTACTCCGGGACAATGAACACTGAAGCTTTCTTT.

This clonotype was seen repeatedly, ten times or more. The chain links TRBV11-2 to TRBJ2-1; 8 nucleotides align to TRBD1. Germline CDR1 and CDR2: SGHAT and FQNNGV. The V and J ends lost 0 bases and 4 bases, in that order; junction bases with no gene match: 2. This CDR3 contains 15 residues. CDR3: CASSLDRGQYNEQFF. The CDR3 DNA reads as TGTGCCAGCAGCTTAGACAGGGGGCAATACAATGAGCAGTTCTTC.

This clonotype was picked up a small number of times. V usage is TRBV20-1 and J usage is TRBJ1-2; 12 bases agree with TRBD1. Germline CDR1 DFQATT, CDR2 SNEGSKA (reference sequence). There are 16 residues in the CDR3. Germline trimming cut 0 bases from V and 4 bases from J; bases unmatched to any gene: 6. The CDR3 here is CSARDLGQGAGYGYTF. For the CDR3, the DNA is TGCAGTGCTAGAGACCTGGGACAGGGGGCAGGCTATGGCTACACCTTC.

The chain joins TRBV6-8 to TRBJ2-1; 7 nucleotides agree with TRBD1. The germline CDR1 and CDR2 sequences are MNHGY and SAAAGT. The V gene end was trimmed by 5 bases and the J gene end by 3 bases; junction bases not matched to a gene: 7. The CDR3 has 15 amino acids. CDR3 coding DNA: TGTGCCAGCAGTCCTAGACGGGACAGCTACAATGAGCAGTTCTTC. Amino acid sequence: CASSPRRDSYNEQFF.

This chain joins TRBV7-6 and TRBJ2-1; 8 nucleotides match TRBD2. Germline CDR1 is SGHVS and CDR2 is FNYEAQ. V lost 5 bases, J lost 6 bases, and 9 bases stayed unmatched. The CDR3 consists of 15 residues. CDR3 region: CASSPNRGGRNEQFF. As DNA, the CDR3 is TGTGCCAGCAGCCCCAACCGGGGGGGGCGCAATGAGCAGTTCTTC.

This clonotype was seen repeatedly, ten times or more. J is TRBJ2-7 and V is TRBV7-2, with D tentatively TRBD2 (5 bases). V lost 5 bases and J 3 bases, leaving 11 bases between the germline ends. The germline CDR1 and CDR2 sequences are SGHTA and FQGNSA. This CDR3 has 13 residues. For the CDR3, the DNA is TGTGCCAGCAGCCCTAGCCTAGACTACGAGCAGTACGTC. Amino acids: CASSPSLDYEQYV.

This clonotype was observed many times. The V call is TRBV7-2, the J call TRBJ2-7, with D perhaps being TRBD1 or TRBD2 (5 bases each). The length of the CDR3 is 14 residues. Trimming took off 4 bases at V and 3 bases at J, with 13 bases between the two ends. Germline V gene data show CDR1 as SGHTA and CDR2 as FQGNSA. The CDR3 here is CASSSGTYLYEQYF. The CDR3 DNA reads TGTGCCAGCAGCTCCGGGACCTATCTCTACGAGCAGTACTTC.

This clonotype was seen a few times. The rearrangement joins TRBV18 to TRBJ1-2; D is uncertain. The CDR3 length is 15 residues. Trimming took 2 bases from V and 2 from J, leaving 12 bases between them. Germline CDR1 reads KGHSH; CDR2 reads LQKENI. The CDR3 sequence: CASSPDGGRNYGYTF. CDR3 nucleotide sequence: TGTGCCAGCTCACCAGACGGAGGAAGGAACTATGGCTACACCTTC. Complete variable domain (other parts from reference TRBV18 and TRBJ1-2): NAGVMQNPRHLVRRRGQEARLRCSPMKGHSHVYWYRQLPEEGLKFMVYLQKENIIDESGMPKERFSAEFPKEGPSILRIQQVVRGDSAAYFCASSPDGGRNYGYTFGSGTRLTVV.

The V gene is TRBV28, the J gene TRBJ1-5; possible D gene TRBD1, 5 bases. From germline, CDR1 is MDHEN and CDR2 SYDVKM. Trimming shortened V by 10 bases and J by 2 bases, and 12 bases separated the two germline ends. CDR3 size: 13 residues. CDR3 region: CATKRGGNQPQHF. In nucleotides, the CDR3 is TGTGCCACCAAACGAGGGGGCAATCAGCCCCAGCATTTT.

The chain is built from TRBV7-3 and TRBJ2-1; perhaps TRBD1 as D (5 bases). V was clipped by 1 base and J by 8 bases, with 15 bases between them. Germline-derived CDR1 and CDR2 are SGHTA and FQGTGA. The CDR3 is made up of 15 amino acids. CDR3 sequence: CASSLSPGWGDEQFF. The DNA of the CDR3 is TGTGCCAGCAGCTTAAGTCCAGGGTGGGGCGATGAGCAGTTCTTC.

The chain links TRBV7-3 to TRBJ2-3; TRBD2 agrees at 7 bases. The germline V gene encodes CDR1 SGHTA and CDR2 FQGTGA. With 4 bases clipped from V and 4 bases from J, the junction kept 8 bases outside the gene matches. CDR3 length: 15 residues. The CDR3, as DNA: TGTGCCAGCAGCTCGTTCCGGGACTACTCAGATACGCAGTATTTT. Translated, it gives CASSSFRDYSDTQYF.

CDR3 bases: TGCAGTGCTAGTCTCGCGGGGCCCGGGAATGAGCAGTTCTTC. This sequence encodes CSASLAGPGNEQFF. The chain has TRBV20-1 and TRBJ2-1; possibly TRBD2 for D (6 bases). Germline loops: CDR1 DFQATT, CDR2 SNEGSKA (reference sequence). Trimming removed 3 bases at V and 7 bases at J, with 16 bases between. This CDR3 region has 14 residues.

This chain connects TRBV12-3 or TRBV12-4 to TRBJ2-3, with TRBD2 identical over 10 bases. With V trimmed by 5 bases and J by 2 bases, 7 bases remained unmatched. This CDR3 is 16 amino acids long. CDR3 DNA: TGTGCCAGCAGTCCTCCGACTAGCGGGTTCACAGATACGCAGTATTTT. This codes for CASSPPTSGFTDTQYF.

This clonotype showed up many times. The chain is built from TRBV7-2 and TRBJ1-6; D call uncertain. The CDR3 length is 16 residues. The ends were cut back, 6 bases at V and 9 bases at J, with 21 bases in the middle. Germline lookup yields CDR1 SGHTA and CDR2 FQGNSA. In nucleotides, the CDR3 is TGTGCCAGCAGTTCCCCCCAACTTGGGGAAGGTTCACCCCTCCACTTT. This sequence encodes CASSSPQLGEGSPLHF.